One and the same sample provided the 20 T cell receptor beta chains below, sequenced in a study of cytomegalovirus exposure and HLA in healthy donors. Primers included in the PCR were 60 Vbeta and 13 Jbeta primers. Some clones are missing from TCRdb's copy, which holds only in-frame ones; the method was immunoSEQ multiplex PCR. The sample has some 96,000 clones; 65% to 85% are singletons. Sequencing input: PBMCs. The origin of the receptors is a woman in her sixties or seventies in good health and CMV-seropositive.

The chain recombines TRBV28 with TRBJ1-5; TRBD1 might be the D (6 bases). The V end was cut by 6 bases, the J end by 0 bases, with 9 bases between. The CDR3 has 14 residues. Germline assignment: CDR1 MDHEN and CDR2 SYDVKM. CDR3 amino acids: CASRQGGSNQPQHF. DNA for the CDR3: TGTGCCAGCAGACAGGGCGGTAGCAATCAGCCCCAGCATTTT. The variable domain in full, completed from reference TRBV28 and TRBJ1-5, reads DVKVTQSSRYLVKRTGEKVFLECVQDMDHENMFWYRQDPGLGLRLIYFSYDVKMKEKGDIPEGYSVSREKKERFSLILESASTNQTSMYLCASRQGGSNQPQHFGDGTRLSIL.

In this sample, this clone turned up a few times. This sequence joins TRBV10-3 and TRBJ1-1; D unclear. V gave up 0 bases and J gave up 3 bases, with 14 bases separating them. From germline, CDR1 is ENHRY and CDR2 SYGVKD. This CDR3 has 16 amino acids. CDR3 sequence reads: CAISESRGLLDTEAFF. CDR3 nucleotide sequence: TGTGCCATCAGTGAGTCTCGCGGCCTACTAGACACTGAAGCTTTCTTT.

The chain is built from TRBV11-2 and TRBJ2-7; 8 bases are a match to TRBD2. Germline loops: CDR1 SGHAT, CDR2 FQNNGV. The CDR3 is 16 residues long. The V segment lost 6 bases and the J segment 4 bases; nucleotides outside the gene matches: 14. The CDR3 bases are TGTGCCAGCAGAGGAGCGGTTGCGGGAGGTGGTTACGAGCAGTACTTC. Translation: CASRGAVAGGGYEQYF.

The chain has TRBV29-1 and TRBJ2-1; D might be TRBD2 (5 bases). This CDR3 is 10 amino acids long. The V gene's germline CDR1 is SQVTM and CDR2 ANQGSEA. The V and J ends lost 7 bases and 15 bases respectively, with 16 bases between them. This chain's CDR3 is CSAETEGWFF. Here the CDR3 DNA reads TGCAGCGCCGAAACAGAGGGCTGGTTCTTC.

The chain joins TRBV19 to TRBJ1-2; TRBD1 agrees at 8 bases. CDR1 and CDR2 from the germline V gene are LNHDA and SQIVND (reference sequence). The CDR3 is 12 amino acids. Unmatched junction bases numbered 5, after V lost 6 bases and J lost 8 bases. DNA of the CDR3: TGTGCCAGTAGATCCAGGGGGCGAGGCTACACCTTC. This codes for CASRSRGRGYTF.

The CDR3 loop reads CASSRRQGKEENTIYF. DNA for the CDR3: TGTGCCAGCAGTCGACGACAGGGGAAGGAGGAAAACACCATATATTTT. This chain uses TRBV14 with TRBJ1-3; TRBD1 matches 8 bases. The CDR3 has 16 residues. From germline, CDR1 is SGHDN and CDR2 FVKESK. With V trimmed by 6 bases and J by 6 bases, 13 bases remained unmatched.

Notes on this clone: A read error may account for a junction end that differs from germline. CDR3 coding DNA: TGTTCCAGCAGCCGTTCCAGGGGTTATAGTGGCTACACCTTC. It encodes CSSSRSRGYSGYTF. The genes are TRBV7-9 and TRBJ1-2, with TRBD1 as a possible D gene (6 bases). The CDR3 covers 14 residues. Germline V CDR1 and CDR2: SEHNR, FQNEAQ (reference sequence). The full variable domain, rest sourced from reference TRBV7-9 and TRBJ1-2, is DTGVSQNPRHKITKRGQNVTFRCDPISEHNRLYWYRQTLGQGPEFLTYFQNEAQLEKSRLLSDRFSAERPKGSFSTLEIQRTEQGDSAMYLCSSSRSRGYSGYTFGSGTRLTVV.

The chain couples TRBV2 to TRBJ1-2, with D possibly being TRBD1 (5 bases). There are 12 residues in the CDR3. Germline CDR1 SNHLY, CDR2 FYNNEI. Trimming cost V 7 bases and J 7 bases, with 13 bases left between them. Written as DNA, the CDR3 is TGTGCCAGCACCATGGGGGGGGTTGGCTACACCTTC. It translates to CASTMGGVGYTF.

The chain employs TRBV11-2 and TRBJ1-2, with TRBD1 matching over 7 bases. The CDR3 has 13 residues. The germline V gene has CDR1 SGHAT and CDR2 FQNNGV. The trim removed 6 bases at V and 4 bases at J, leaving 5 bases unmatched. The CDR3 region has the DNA TGTGCCAGCAGTATGGACAGGTTCTATGGCTACACCTTC. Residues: CASSMDRFYGYTF.

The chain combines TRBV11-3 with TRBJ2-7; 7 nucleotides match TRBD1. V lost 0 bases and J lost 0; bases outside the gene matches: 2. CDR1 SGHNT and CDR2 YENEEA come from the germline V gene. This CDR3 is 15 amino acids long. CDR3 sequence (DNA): TGTGCCAGCAGCTTAGAAAAGGGGGCCTCCTACGAGCAGTACTTC. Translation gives CASSLEKGASYEQYF.

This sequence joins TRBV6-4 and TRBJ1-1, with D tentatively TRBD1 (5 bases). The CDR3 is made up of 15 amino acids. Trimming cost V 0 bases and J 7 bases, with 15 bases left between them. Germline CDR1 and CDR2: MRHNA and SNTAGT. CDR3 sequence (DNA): TGTGCCAGCAGTGACTCGACAAGGGGCTCTGGTGAAGCTTTCTTT. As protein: CASSDSTRGSGEAFF.

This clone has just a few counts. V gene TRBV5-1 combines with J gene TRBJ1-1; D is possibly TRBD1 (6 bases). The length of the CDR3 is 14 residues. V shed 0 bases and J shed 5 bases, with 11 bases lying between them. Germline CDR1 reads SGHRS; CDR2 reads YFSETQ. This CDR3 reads CASSLVIGTTEAFF. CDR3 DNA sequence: TGCGCCAGCAGCTTGGTGATTGGGACAACTGAAGCTTTCTTT.

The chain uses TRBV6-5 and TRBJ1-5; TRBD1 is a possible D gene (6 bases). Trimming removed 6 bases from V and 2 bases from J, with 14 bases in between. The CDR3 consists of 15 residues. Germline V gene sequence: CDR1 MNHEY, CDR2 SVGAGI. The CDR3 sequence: CASRPRGGRNQPQHF. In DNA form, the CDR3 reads TGTGCCAGCAGACCACGGGGGGGGCGCAATCAGCCCCAGCATTTT.

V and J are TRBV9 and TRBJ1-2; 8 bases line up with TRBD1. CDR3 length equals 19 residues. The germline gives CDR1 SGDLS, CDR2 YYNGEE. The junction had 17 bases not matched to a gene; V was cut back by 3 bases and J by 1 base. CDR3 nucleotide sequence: TGTGCCAGCAGCGGAATATCCGGGACAGGAAGCCGCATTAACTATGGCTACACCTTC. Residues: CASSGISGTGSRINYGYTF.

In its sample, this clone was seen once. The CDR3 loop is CASSLLAGANTGELFF. The CDR3, as DNA: TGTGCCAGCAGCCTCCTGGCGGGGGCGAACACCGGGGAGCTGTTTTTT. The V gene is TRBV9, the J gene TRBJ2-2; 7 bases match TRBD2. The V gene end was trimmed by 4 bases and the J gene end by 0 bases; junction bases not matched to a gene: 6. The CDR3 is made up of 16 amino acids. CDR1 and CDR2 (germline): SGDLS, YYNGEE.

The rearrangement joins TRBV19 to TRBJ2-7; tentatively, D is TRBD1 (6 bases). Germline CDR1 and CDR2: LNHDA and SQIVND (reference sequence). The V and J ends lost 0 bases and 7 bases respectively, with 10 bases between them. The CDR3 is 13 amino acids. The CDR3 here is CASSIDSRGEQYF. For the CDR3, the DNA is TGTGCCAGTAGTATAGATTCCAGGGGAGAGCAGTACTTC.

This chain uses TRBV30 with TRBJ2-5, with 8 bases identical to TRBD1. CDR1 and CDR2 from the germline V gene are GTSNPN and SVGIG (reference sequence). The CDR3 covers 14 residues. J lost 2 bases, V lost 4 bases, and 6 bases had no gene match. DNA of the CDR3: TGTGCCTGGAATCCGGGACAGGCACAAGAGACCCAGTACTTC. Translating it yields CAWNPGQAQETQYF. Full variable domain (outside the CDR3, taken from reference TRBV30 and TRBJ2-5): SQTIHQWPATLVQPVGSPLSLECTVEGTSNPNLYWYRQAAGRGLQLLFYSVGIGQISSEVPQNLSASRPQDRQFILSSKKLLLSDSGFYLCAWNPGQAQETQYFGPGTRLLVL.

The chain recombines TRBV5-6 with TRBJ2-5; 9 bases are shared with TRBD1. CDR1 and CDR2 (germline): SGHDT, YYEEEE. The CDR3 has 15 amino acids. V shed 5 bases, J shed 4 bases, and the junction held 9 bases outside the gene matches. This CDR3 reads CASSFRDRASETQYF. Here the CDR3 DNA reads TGTGCCAGCAGTTTCCGGGACAGGGCCTCAGAGACCCAGTACTTC.

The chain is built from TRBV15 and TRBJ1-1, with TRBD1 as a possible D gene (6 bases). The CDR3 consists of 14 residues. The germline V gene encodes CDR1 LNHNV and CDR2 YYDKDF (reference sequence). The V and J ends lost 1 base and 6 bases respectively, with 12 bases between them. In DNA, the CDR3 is TGTGCCACCAGCAGAGCGGCGGGGGCATCTGAAGCTTTCTTT. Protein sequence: CATSRAAGASEAFF.

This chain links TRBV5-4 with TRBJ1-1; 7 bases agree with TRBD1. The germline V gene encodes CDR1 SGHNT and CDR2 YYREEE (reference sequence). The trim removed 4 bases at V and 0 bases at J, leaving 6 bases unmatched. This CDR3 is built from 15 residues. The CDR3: CASSHNRGVNTEAFF. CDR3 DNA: TGTGCCAGCAGCCACAACAGGGGCGTGAACACTGAAGCTTTCTTT.